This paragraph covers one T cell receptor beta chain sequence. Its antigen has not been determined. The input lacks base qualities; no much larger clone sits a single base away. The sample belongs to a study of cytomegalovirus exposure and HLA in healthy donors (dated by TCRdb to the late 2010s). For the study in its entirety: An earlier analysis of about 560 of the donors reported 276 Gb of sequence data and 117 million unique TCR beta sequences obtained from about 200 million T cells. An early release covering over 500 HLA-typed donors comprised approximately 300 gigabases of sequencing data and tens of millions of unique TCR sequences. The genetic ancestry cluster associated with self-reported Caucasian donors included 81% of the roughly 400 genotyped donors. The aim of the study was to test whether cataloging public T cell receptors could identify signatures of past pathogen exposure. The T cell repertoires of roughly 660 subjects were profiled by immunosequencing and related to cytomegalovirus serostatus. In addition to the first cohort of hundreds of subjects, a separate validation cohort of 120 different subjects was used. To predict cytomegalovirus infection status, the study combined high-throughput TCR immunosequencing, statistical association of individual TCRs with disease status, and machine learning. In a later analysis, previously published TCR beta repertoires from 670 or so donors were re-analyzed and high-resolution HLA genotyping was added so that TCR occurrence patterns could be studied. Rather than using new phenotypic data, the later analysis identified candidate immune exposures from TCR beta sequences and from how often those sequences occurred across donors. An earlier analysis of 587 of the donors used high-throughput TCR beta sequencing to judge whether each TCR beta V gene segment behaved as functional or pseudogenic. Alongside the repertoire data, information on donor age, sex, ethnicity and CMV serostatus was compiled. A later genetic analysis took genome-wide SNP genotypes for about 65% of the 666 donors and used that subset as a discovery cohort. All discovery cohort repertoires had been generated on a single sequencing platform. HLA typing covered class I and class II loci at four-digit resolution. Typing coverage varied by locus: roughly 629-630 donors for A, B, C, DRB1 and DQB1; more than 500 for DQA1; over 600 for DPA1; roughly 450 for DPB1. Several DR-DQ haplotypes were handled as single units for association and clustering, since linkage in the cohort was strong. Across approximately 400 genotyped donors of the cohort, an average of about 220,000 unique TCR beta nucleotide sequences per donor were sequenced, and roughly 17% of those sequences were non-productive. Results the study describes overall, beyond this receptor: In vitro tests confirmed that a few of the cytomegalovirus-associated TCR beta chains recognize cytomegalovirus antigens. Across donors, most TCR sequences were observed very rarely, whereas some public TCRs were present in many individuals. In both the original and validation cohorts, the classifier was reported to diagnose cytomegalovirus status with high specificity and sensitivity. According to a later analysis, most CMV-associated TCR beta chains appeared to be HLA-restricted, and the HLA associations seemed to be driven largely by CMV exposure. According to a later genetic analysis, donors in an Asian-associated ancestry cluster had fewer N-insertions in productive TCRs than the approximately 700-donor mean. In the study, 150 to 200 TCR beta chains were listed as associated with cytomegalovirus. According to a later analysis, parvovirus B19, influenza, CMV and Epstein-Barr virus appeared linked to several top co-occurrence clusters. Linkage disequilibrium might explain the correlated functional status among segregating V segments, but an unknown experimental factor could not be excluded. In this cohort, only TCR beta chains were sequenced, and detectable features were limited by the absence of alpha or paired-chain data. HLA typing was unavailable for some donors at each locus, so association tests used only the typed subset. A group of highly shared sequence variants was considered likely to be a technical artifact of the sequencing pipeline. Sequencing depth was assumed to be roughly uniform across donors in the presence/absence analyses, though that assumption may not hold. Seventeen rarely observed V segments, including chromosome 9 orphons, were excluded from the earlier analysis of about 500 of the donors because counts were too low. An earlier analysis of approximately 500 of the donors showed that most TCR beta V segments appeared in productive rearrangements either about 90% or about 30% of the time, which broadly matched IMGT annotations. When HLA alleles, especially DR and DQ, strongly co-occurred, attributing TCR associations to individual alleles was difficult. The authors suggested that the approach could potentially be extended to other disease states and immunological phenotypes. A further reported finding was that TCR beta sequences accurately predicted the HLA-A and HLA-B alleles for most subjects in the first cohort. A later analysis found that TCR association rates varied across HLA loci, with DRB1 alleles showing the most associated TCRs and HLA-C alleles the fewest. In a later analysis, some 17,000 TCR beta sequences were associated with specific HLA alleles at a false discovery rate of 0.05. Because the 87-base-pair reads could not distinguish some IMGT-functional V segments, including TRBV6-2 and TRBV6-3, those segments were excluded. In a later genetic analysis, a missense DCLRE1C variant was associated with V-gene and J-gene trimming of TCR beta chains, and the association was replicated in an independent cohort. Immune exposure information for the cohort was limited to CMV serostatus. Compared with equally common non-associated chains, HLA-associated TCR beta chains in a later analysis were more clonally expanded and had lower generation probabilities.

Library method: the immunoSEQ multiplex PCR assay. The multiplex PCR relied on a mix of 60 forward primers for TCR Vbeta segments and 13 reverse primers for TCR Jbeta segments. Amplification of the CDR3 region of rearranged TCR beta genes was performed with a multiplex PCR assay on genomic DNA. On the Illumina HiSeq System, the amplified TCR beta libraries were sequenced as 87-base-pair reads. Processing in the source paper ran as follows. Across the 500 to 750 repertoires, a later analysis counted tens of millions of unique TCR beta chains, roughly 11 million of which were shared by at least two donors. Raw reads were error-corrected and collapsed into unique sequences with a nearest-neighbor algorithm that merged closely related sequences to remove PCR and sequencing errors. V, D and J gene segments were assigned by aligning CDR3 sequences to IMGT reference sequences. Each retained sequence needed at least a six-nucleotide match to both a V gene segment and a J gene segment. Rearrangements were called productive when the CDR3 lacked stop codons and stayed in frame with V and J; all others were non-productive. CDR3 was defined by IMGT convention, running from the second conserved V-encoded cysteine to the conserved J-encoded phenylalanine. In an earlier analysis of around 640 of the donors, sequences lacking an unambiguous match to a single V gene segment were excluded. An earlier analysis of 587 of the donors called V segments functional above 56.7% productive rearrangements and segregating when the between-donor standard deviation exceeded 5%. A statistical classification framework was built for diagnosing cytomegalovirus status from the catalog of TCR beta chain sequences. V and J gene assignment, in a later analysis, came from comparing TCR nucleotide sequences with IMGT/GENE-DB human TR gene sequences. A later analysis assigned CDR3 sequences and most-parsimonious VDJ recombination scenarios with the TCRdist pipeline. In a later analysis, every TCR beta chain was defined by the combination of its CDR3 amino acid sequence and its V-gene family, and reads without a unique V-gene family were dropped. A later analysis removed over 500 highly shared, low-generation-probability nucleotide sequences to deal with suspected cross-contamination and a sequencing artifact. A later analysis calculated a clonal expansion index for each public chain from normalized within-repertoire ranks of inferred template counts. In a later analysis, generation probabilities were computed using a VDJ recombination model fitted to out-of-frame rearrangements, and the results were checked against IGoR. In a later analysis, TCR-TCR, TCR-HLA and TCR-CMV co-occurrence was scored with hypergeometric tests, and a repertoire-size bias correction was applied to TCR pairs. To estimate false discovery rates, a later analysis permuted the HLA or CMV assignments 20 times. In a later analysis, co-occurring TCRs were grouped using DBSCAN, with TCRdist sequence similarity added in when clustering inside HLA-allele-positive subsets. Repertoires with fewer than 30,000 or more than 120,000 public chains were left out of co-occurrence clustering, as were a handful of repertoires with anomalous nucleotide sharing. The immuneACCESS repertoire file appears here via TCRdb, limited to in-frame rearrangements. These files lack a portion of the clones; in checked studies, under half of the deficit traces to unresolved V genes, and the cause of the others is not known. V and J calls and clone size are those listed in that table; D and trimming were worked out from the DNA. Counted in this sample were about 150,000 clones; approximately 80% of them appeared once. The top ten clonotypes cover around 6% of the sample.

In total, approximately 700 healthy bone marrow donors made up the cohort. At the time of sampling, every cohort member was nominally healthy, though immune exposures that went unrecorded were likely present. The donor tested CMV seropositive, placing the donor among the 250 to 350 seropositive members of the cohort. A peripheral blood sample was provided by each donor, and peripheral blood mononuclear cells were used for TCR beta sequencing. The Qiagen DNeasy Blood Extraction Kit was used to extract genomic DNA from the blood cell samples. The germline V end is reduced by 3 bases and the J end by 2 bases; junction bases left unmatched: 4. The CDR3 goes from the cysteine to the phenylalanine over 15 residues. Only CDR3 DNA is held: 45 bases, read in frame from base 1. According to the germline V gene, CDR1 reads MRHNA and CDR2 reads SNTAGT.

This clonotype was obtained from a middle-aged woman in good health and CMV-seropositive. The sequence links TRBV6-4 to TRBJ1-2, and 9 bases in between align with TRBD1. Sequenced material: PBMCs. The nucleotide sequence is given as TGTGCCAGCAGTGAATCGACAGGGGGGAACTATGGCTACACCTTC. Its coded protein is CASSESTGGNYGYTF.